This T cell receptor beta chain was documented in a study of OX40 agonist ivuxolimab in advanced cancers. Study-level information: Ivuxolimab, an antibody acting as an agonist of OX40 (CD134), was used to treat patients. With a range of roughly 20 to 80, age averaged roughly 60 years, and about 80% were male.

The sample holds a few counts of this clone. Sequencing used immunoSEQ multiplex PCR; TCRdb keeps in-frame clones, though not all of them. The sample has 20,000 to 25,000 clones, about 83% seen once; the top ten hold about 18%. Patients who had autoimmune disease history or got systemic immunosuppression were left out. On cycle 4 day 1 and cycle 7 day 1, as well as at baseline, blood was sampled. Germline values: CDR1 MGHRA, CDR2 YSYEKL. The CDR3 covers 16 residues. With V trimmed by 1 base and J by 6 bases, 10 bases remained unmatched. The chain uses TRBV4-1 and TRBJ2-7, with TRBD2 matching over 9 bases. The receptor's source is an adult with an advanced solid tumor such as melanoma, head and neck, liver or kidney cancer. The specimen was CD4+ or CD8+ T cells sorted from blood, collected in a trial of the OX40 agonist ivuxolimab. CDR3 residues: CASSQVRGRASSEQYF. CDR3 sequence (DNA): TGCGCCAGCAGCCAAGTCCGCGGGAGGGCCAGCAGCGAGCAGTACTTC.